These 17 T cell receptor beta chains originate from one sample sequenced in a study of T cells in Graves' hyperthyroidism and ophthalmopathy. Researchers amplified the TCR beta CDR3 regions from RNA transcripts. The TCR CDR3 was amplified in a first-round RT-PCR using the HTBI primer set. TCRdb re-called the multiplex PCR reads through MiXCR, storing one row per CDR3 protein. The sample consists of about 290,000 distinct CDR3 sequences, roughly 13% of them appearing once. Sequenced input: blood. Every receptor here comes from a woman in her twenties or thirties with Graves' hyperthyroidism that later progressed to Graves' ophthalmopathy.

This chain joins TRBV27 and TRBJ2-5; 7 bases are shared with TRBD1. The CDR3 totals 14 residues. Germline lookup yields CDR1 MNHEY and CDR2 SMNVEV (reference sequence). V was clipped by 6 bases and J by 0 bases; unmatched bases: 4. The CDR3 loop reads CASRPGQDQETQYF. CDR3 sequence (DNA): TGTGCCAGCAGGCCAGGACAGGACCAAGAGACCCAGTACTTC.

The table lists this clonotype with a count of one. Since the CDR3 does not end with the conserved phenylalanine or tryptophan, this likely comes from a read error. This chain joins TRBV7-6 and TRBJ2-1; TRBD2 matches at 11 bases. The CDR3 spans 17 residues. V gave up 5 bases and J gave up 7 bases; unmatched junction bases: 13. Germline V gene sequence: CDR1 SGHVS, CDR2 FNYEAQ. The DNA for the CDR3 is TGTGCCAGCAGCCCTAGGGTAACTAGCGGGAGCGTGAATGAGCAGTTCCTC. As protein: CASSPRVTSGSVNEQFL.

This clonotype occurred a few times. The chain links TRBV18 to TRBJ1-6; the match to TRBD1 covers 7 bases. The J segment lost 10 bases and the V segment lost 3 bases, leaving 9 bases of the junction unmatched. The CDR3 runs to 15 residues. Germline assignment: CDR1 KGHSH and CDR2 LQKENI. CDR3 coding DNA: TGTGCCAGCTCACCGAGACAGGGTGGGCAGTCACCCCTCCACTTT. Its protein is CASSPRQGGQSPLHF.

There are many counts of this clonotype. The rearrangement links TRBV7-3 to TRBJ2-7; the D is unclear. The CDR3 runs 14 residues. Germline V gives CDR1 SGHTA, CDR2 FQGTGA. V lost 2 bases, J lost 0 bases, and 8 bases lay in between. CDR3 protein: CASSLSADSYEQYF. For the CDR3, the DNA is TGTGCCAGCAGCTTATCAGCAGACTCCTACGAGCAGTACTTC.

This clonotype was seen repeatedly, ten times or more. This chain connects TRBV18 to TRBJ1-5; 10 nucleotides agree with TRBD1. Per germline, CDR1 KGHSH and CDR2 LQKENI. The CDR3 length is 14 residues. Unmatched junction bases numbered 5, after V lost 5 bases and J lost 7 bases. The CDR3 nucleotides are TGTGCCAGCTCAATAGGGACAGGGGACCAGCCCCAGCATTTT. Its protein product is CASSIGTGDQPQHF.

Concerning this clonotype itself: A much larger clone is a single base away; this may be a read error. J is TRBJ1-2 and V is TRBV24-1; 7 bases line up with TRBD1. The germline CDR1 and CDR2 sequences are KGHDR and SFDVKD. The CDR3 totals 13 residues. CDR3 region: CATSDVGQSGDTF. The CDR3 DNA sequence: TGTGCCACCAGTGATGTGGGACAGAGTGGCGACACCTTC.

This clonotype was observed many times. The rearrangement links TRBV28 to TRBJ2-2; no clear D. V lost 7 bases and J lost 4, with 16 bases in between. CDR1 MDHEN and CDR2 SYDVKM come from the germline V gene. The CDR3 has 15 amino acids. The CDR3 is CASNGRERFTGELFF. CDR3 sequence (DNA): TGTGCCAGCAACGGAAGAGAAAGGTTCACCGGGGAGCTGTTTTTT. Using reference TRBV28 and TRBJ2-2 for the parts outside the CDR3, the full variable domain is DVKVTQSSRYLVKRTGEKVFLECVQDMDHENMFWYRQDPGLGLRLIYFSYDVKMKEKGDIPEGYSVSREKKERFSLILESASTNQTSMYLCASNGRERFTGELFFGEGSRLTVL.

In this sample, this clonotype turned up many times. The CDR3 protein is CASSLVVNPNEQFF. CDR3 sequence (DNA): TGTGCCAGCAGCTTAGTTGTCAACCCCAATGAGCAGTTCTTC. The chain couples TRBV7-2 to TRBJ2-1; D ambiguous. Germline CDR1 SGHTA, CDR2 FQGNSA. The CDR3 length is 14 residues. Trimming stripped 1 base from V and 6 bases from J, with 10 bases between.

The rearrangement links TRBV6-1 to TRBJ1-1, with a weak D call TRBD1 (6 bases). The CDR3 covers 14 residues. CDR1 and CDR2 from the germline V gene are MNHNS and SASEGT. Trimming took 6 bases from V and 2 from J, leaving 13 bases between them. CDR3 in amino acids: CASRGGHQNTEAFF. CDR3 sequence (DNA): TGTGCCAGCAGGGGGGGACACCAAAACACTGAAGCTTTCTTT.

This clonotype came up many times. This chain links TRBV11-2 with TRBJ2-5; the match to TRBD2 covers 11 bases. The CDR3 runs 16 residues. J was trimmed by 1 base and V by 5 bases; bases with no gene match: 6. Germline loops: CDR1 SGHAT, CDR2 FQNNGV. Here the CDR3 DNA reads TGTGCCAGCAGCGCGTGGACTAGCGGGTCCCAAGAGACCCAGTACTTC. This gives the protein CASSAWTSGSQETQYF.

This clonotype has just a few counts. This chain uses TRBV9 with TRBJ1-2, with D possibly matching TRBD1 (6 bases). Germline V gene sequence: CDR1 SGDLS, CDR2 YYNGEE. The CDR3 length is 15 residues. Deletions cut 4 bases from V and 5 bases from J, with 18 bases between. The CDR3 here is CASSRGAGENYGYTF. CDR3 in DNA: TGTGCCAGCAGCCGCGGAGCAGGGGAGAATTATGGCTACACCTTC.

This clonotype was recorded many times. The chain has TRBV18 and TRBJ2-2; 7 positions agree with TRBD2. CDR1 is KGHSH, CDR2 LQKENI, per germline. Trimming at V came to 5 bases and at J to 1 base, leaving 4 bases not matched to a gene. This CDR3 is built from 15 residues. In DNA, the CDR3 is TGTGCCAGCTCATCGTCTAGCGGGAACACCGGGGAGCTGTTTTTT. Amino acid sequence: CASSSSSGNTGELFF.

The V gene is TRBV19, the J gene TRBJ2-1; D ambiguous. This CDR3 contains 12 residues. In germline, CDR1 is LNHDA, CDR2 SQIVND (reference sequence). Trimming took off 2 bases at V and 7 bases at J, with 6 bases between the two ends. DNA of the CDR3: TGTGCCAGTAGTATAACGGAGAATGAGCAGTTCTTC. Residues: CASSITENEQFF.

This clonotype has at least ten counts. CDR3 sequence: CASSPPGTGDSPLHF. The CDR3 nucleotides are TGTGCCAGCAGCCCGCCCGGGACAGGGGATTCACCCCTCCACTTT. The chain has TRBV9 and TRBJ1-6; 10 bases match TRBD1. Germline V gene sequence: CDR1 SGDLS, CDR2 YYNGEE. The ends lost 4 bases at V and 8 bases at J; junction bases unmatched: 6. The CDR3 length is 15 residues.

This rearrangement joins TRBV19 to TRBJ2-7; D unresolved. CDR3 length: 14 amino acids. The V and J ends lost 3 bases and 4 bases respectively, with 13 bases between them. Germline CDR1 and CDR2: LNHDA and SQIVND (reference sequence). CDR3 coding DNA: TGTGCCAGTAGTATCGAGGCCAACTTGTACGAGCAGTACTTC. It is translated as CASSIEANLYEQYF.

This clonotype has only a few counts. This rearrangement joins TRBV7-9 to TRBJ2-6; 7 bases map to TRBD2. CDR1 and CDR2 from the germline V gene are SEHNR and FQNEAQ (reference sequence). The junction had 14 bases not matched to a gene; V was cut back by 6 bases and J by 0 bases. CDR3 length: 19 residues. CDR3 amino acids: CASSFMTLADLSGANVLTF. For the CDR3, the DNA is TGTGCCAGCAGTTTCATGACGCTAGCGGACCTCTCTGGGGCCAACGTCCTGACTTTC.

This clonotype was recorded at least ten times. The chain couples TRBV7-6 to TRBJ1-1; TRBD1 might be the D (6 bases). Germline V gives CDR1 SGHVS, CDR2 FNYEAQ. V was pared by 0 bases and J by 5 bases, with 16 bases between. The CDR3 consists of 16 residues. CDR3 coding DNA: TGTGCCAGCAGCTTAGCTCGTGGGGGGCTGAGGACTGAAGCTTTCTTT. It specifies CASSLARGGLRTEAFF.